Reported below is one TCR beta chain. Germline loops: CDR1 SGHDN, CDR2 FVKESK. V was clipped by 3 bases and J by 0 bases, with 5 bases between them. The CDR3 contains 13 residues. This entry comes from a study of CXCR4 blockade with PD-1 therapy in pancreatic cancer. Generated by immunoSEQ multiplex PCR, the TCRdb table keeps only in-frame clones and is missing some. The top ten hold roughly a tenth of the sample, which has fewer than 1,300 clones, over 35% seen once. The chain combines TRBV14 with TRBJ1-1; D call uncertain. The receptor's source is a human donor with pancreatic ductal adenocarcinoma. Material for sequencing was tumor tissue. Here the CDR3 reads CASSHTVNTEAFF. Here the CDR3 DNA reads TGTGCCAGCAGCCATACAGTGAACACTGAAGCTTTCTTT.